This TCR beta chain appears in the sequencing data of a study of Ad26.COV2.S vaccination and SARS-CoV-2 variants (dated by TCRdb to about 2021). Regarding the study in general: Donors in the vaccine arm were drawn from COV1001, a phase I-IIa trial of Ad26.COV2.S in healthy adults that was multicentre, randomized, double-blind and placebo-controlled. Ad26.COV2.S was administered intramuscularly at a dose of 5x10^10 or 1x10^11 viral particles, either as one shot or as two shots given 56 days apart. TCRbeta repertoire sequencing served as the tool for gauging how specific and how broad the SARS-CoV-2-reactive T cell receptors were following Ad26.COV2.S vaccination. The TCR-sequenced set comprised around 30 samples: approximately 19 Ad26.COV2.S vaccine recipients, 5 placebo recipients and 8 SARS-CoV-2 convalescent individuals. Participants in the trial were split at random into five groups of five each, receiving low-dose or high-dose Ad26.COV2.S once or twice, or else placebo on both occasions. Blinding of investigators to trial group allocation was maintained during experiments and outcome assessment. The paper's findings and limits, for the study overall: Non-spike TCR breadth was comparable between vaccine and placebo recipients, consistent with the vaccine containing only spike. It was noted by the authors that total T cell responses may have been underestimated by the TCR breadth and depth analyses. Substantial breadth of spike-specific CD8+ and CD4+ T cell responses was reported after vaccination. Ad26.COV2.S recipients had higher spike-specific TCR breadth than placebo recipients (P = 0.0014). Comparing responses between vaccine doses or regimens was not something the study was powered to do.

TCRbeta CDR3 regions were sequenced with the immunoSEQ Assay. After extraction, genomic DNA underwent amplification by bias-controlled multiplex PCR, followed by high-throughput sequencing. In the authors' own workflow: To quantify the absolute abundance of every unique TCRbeta CDR3 region, sequences were collapsed and filtered. T cell fraction was estimated by normalizing TCRbeta template counts to usable DNA, with usable DNA measured through amplification of reference genes found in all nucleated cells. Repertoire TCRs were annotated as SARS-CoV-2-specific by exact matching of V gene, CDR3 amino acid sequence and J gene to a known reactive TCR set. The reference SARS-CoV-2 TCR set came from MIRA and was filtered for enrichment in COVID-19-positive ImmuneCODE repertoires, removing public or cross-reactive TCRs. Using the MIRA antigens, annotated TCRs were further analysed by specific ORF or by position within an ORF. Breadth was defined as annotated unique rearrangements over total unique productive rearrangements; depth was the summed frequency of those rearrangements. TCR breadth was compared between groups using two-sided Wilcoxon rank-sum tests. The table was pulled from immuneACCESS by TCRdb, which kept in-frame rearrangements only. Such tables lose some clones; where checked, under half of the loss comes from unresolved V genes, and the rest has no known cause. V and J calls plus clone size are reproduced from that table; the DNA served to infer D and trimming. Counted in this sample were roughly 450,000 clones; 80% to 95% of them appeared once. Roughly an eighth of the sample is in the top ten clones.

On this clone: Its antigen is unknown. Per-nucleotide qualities are absent, and no much larger clonotype sits a single base away.

In the paper's terms, the treatment or condition label means: 15 to 20 received Ad26.COV2.S at low or high dose, single or two shots; about 5 received placebo; per-sample allocation not given. For vaccine and placebo recipients, the sequenced repertoires came from samples collected on day 63 after the first injection. Between 29 July and 7 August 2020, Cohort 1b enrolled 20 to 30 adults aged 18-55 years at one site in Boston, USA. Ad26.COV2.S was a replication-incompetent adenovirus type 26 vector expressing a prefusion-stabilized SARS-CoV-2 spike protein from the original Wuhan strain. Compared with germline, V lacks 3 bases and J lacks 7 bases; bases without a gene match: 16. Via the germline V gene, CDR1 is SGHRS and CDR2 YFSETQ. From the cysteine through the phenylalanine, the CDR3 covers 17 amino acids. CDR3 DNA is the only sequence kept; it has 51 bases, read in frame from the first base.

The clonotype originates from a person between 18 and 60 years old who received the Ad26.COV2.S COVID-19 vaccine or a placebo. Sequences were derived from peripheral blood, sampled in a trial of Ad26.COV2.S vaccine versus placebo. The chain is encoded by TRBV5-1 joined to TRBJ2-1, and 7 junction bases match TRBD2. Read as DNA, the sequence is TGCGCCAGCAGCTGGCGAACCTTGGGGGTTAGCGGGAATGAGCAGTTCTTC. Translated, this gives CASSWRTLGVSGNEQFF.